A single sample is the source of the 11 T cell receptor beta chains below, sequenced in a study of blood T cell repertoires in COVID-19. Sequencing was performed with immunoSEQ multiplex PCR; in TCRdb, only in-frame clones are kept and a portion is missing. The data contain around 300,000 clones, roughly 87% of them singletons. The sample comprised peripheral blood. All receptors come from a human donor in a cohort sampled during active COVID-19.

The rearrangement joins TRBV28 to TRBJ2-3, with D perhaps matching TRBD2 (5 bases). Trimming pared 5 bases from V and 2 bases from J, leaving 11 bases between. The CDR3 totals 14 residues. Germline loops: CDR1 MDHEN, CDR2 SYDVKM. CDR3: CASSPIATTDTQYF. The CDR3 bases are TGTGCCAGCAGTCCAATAGCGACCACAGATACGCAGTATTTT.

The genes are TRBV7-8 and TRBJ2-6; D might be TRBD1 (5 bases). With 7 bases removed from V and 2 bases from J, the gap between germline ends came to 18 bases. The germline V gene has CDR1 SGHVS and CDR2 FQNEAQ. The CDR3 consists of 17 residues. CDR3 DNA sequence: TGTGCCAGCACCCCTAATATCCAGGGCGCTGGGGCCAACGTCCTGACTTTC. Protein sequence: CASTPNIQGAGANVLTF.

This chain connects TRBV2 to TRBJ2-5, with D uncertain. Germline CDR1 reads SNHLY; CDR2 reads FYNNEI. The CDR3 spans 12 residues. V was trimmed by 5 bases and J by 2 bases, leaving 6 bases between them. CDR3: CASSYGQETQYF. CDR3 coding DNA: TGTGCCAGCAGTTACGGGCAAGAGACCCAGTACTTC. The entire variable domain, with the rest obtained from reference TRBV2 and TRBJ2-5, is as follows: EPEVTQTPSHQVTQMGQEVILRCVPISNHLYFYWYRQILGQKVEFLVSFYNNEISEKSEIFDDQFSVERPDGSNFTLKIRSTKLEDSAMYFCASSYGQETQYFGPGTRLLVL.

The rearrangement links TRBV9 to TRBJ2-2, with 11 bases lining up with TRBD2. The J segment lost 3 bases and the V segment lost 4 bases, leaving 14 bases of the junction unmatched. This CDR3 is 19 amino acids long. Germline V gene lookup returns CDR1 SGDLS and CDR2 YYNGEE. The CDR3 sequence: CASSYSPQPGLADTGELFF. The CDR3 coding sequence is TGTGCCAGCAGCTACTCCCCCCAACCGGGACTAGCGGACACCGGGGAGCTGTTTTTT.

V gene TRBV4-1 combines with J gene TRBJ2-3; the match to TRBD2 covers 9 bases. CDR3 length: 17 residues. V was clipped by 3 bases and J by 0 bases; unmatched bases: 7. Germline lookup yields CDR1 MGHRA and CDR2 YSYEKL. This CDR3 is CASSQRGGRGSTDTQYF. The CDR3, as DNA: TGCGCCAGCAGCCAGCGTGGCGGGAGGGGGAGCACAGATACGCAGTATTTT.

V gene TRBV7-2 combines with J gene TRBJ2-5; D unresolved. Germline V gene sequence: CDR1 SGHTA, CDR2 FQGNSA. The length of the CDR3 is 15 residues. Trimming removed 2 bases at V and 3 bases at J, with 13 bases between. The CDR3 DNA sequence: TGTGCCAGCAGCTTAAATGCCATTAGAGAAGAGACCCAGTACTTC. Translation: CASSLNAIREETQYF.

The CDR3 region has the DNA TGTGCCAGCAGCGTGGGACTAGTCACAGCAGATACGCAGTATTTT. Residues: CASSVGLVTADTQYF. This chain links TRBV9 with TRBJ2-3; 8 bases align to TRBD2. Germline V gene sequence: CDR1 SGDLS, CDR2 YYNGEE. The V and J ends lost 2 bases and 4 bases, in that order; junction bases with no gene match: 6. This CDR3 contains 15 residues.

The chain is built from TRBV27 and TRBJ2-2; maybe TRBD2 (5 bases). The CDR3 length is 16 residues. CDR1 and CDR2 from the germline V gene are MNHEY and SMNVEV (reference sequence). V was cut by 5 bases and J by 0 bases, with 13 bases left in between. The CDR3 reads CASSGYSAANTGELFF. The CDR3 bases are TGTGCCAGCAGTGGGTACTCAGCGGCGAACACCGGGGAGCTGTTTTTT.

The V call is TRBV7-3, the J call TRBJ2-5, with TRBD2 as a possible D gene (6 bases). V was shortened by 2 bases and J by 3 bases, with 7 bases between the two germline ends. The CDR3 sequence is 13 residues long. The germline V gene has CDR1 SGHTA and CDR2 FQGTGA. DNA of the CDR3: TGTGCCAGCAGCTTAGGCGGGAAAGAGACCCAGTACTTC. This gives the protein CASSLGGKETQYF.

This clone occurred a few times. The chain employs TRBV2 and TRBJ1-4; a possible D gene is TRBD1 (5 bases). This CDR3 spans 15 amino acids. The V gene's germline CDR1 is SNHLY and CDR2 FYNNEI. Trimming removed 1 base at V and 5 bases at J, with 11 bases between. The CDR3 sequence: CASSEGQLENEKLFF. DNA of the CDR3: TGTGCCAGCAGTGAAGGACAGCTGGAAAATGAAAAACTGTTTTTT.

CDR3 amino acids: CASSLLAGGPGPYEQYF. The CDR3 coding sequence is TGTGCCAGCAGTTTACTAGCGGGAGGGCCTGGACCCTACGAGCAGTACTTC. The rearrangement uses TRBV27 and TRBJ2-7; 12 positions agree with TRBD2. This CDR3 comprises 17 residues. J gave up 2 bases and V 2 bases, and 7 bases lay outside the gene matches. Germline lookup yields CDR1 MNHEY and CDR2 SMNVEV (reference sequence).